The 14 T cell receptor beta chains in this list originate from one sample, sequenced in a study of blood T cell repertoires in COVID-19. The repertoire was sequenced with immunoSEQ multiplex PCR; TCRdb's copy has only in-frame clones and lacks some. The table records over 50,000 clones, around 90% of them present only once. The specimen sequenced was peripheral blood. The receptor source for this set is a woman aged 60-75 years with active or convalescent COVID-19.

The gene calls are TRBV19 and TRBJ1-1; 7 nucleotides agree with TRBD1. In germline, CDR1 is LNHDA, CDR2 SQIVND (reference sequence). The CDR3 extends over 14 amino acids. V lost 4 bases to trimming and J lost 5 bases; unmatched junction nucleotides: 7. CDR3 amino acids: CASSRLTGHTEAFF. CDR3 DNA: TGTGCCAGTAGTAGATTGACAGGGCATACTGAAGCTTTCTTT.

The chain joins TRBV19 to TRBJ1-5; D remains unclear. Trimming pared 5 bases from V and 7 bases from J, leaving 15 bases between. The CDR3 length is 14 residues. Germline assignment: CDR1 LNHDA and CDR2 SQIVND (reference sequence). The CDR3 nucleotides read TGTGCCAGTAGTCCAGGAGGACCAAAGCAGCCCCAGCATTTT. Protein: CASSPGGPKQPQHF.

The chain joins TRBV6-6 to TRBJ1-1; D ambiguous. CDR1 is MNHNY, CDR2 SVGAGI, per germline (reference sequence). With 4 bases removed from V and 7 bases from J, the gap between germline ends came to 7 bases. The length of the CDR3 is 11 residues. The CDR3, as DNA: TGTGCCAGCAGTTGGGGAGTTGAAGCTTTCTTT. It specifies CASSWGVEAFF.

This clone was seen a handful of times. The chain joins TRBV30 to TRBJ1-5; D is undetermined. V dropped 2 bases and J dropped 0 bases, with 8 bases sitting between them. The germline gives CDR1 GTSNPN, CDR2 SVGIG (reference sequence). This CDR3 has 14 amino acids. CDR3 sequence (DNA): TGTGCCTGGAGTCTGGGAGCTAGCAATCAGCCCCAGCATTTT. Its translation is CAWSLGASNQPQHF.

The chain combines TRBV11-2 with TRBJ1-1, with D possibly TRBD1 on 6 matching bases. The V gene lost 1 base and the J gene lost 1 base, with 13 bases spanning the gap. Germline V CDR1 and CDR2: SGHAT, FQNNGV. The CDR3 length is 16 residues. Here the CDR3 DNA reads TGTGCCAGCAGCTTAGGACAGGTGACTTGGAACACTGAAGCTTTCTTT. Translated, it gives CASSLGQVTWNTEAFF.

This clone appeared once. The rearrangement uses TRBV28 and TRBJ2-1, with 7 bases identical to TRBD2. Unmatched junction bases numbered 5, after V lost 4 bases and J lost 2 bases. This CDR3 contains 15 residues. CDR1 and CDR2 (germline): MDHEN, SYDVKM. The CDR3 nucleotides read TGTGCCAGCAGTTCGACTAGCACAGCCTACAATGAGCAGTTCTTC. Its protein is CASSSTSTAYNEQFF.

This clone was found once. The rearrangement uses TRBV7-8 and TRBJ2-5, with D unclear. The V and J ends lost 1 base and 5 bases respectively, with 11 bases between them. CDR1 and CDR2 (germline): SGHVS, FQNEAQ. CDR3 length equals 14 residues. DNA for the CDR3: TGTGCCAGCAGCTTAGAATCTGGGCGTGAGACCCAGTACTTC. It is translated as CASSLESGRETQYF. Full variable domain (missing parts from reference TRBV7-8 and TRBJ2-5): GAGVSQSPRYKVAKRGQDVALRCDPISGHVSLFWYQQALGQGPEFLTYFQNEAQLDKSGLPSDRFFAERPEGSVSTLKIQRTQQEDSAVYLCASSLESGRETQYFGPGTRLLVL.

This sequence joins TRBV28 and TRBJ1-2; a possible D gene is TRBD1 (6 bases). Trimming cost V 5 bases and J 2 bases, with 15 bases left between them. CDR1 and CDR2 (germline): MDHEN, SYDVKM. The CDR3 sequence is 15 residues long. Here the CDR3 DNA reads TGTGCCAGCAGTACCGTTGACAGGTTGAACTATGGCTACACCTTC. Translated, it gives CASSTVDRLNYGYTF.

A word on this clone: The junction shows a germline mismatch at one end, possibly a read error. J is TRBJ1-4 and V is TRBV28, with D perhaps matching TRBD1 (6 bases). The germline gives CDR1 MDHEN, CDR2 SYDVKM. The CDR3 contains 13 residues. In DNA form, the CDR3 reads TGTGCCGGCCAGGACAGCCGTAATGTAAAACTGTTTTTT. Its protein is CAGQDSRNVKLFF.

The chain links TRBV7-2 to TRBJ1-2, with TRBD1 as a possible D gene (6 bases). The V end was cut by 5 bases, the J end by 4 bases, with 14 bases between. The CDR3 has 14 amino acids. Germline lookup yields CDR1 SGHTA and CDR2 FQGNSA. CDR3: CASSPGDRSYGYTF. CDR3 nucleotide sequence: TGTGCCAGCAGCCCAGGGGATAGAAGCTATGGCTACACCTTC.

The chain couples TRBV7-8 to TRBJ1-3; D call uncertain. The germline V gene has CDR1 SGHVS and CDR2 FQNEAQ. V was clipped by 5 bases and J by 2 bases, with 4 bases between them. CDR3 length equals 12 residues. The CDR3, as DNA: TGTGCCAGCAGCGGCACTGGAAACACCATATATTTT. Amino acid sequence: CASSGTGNTIYF.

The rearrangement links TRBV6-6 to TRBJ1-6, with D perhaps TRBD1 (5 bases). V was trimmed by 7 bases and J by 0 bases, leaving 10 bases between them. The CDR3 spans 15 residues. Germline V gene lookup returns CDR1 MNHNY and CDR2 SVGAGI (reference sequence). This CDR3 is CASNPDSSYNSPLHF. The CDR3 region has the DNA TGTGCCAGCAACCCCGACAGCTCCTATAATTCACCCCTCCACTTT.

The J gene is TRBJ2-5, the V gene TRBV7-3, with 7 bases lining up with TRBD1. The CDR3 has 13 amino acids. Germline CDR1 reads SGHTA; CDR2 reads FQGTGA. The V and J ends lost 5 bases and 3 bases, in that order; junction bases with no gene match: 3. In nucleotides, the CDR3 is TGTGCCAGCAGCCCTACAGGGGAAGAGACCCAGTACTTC. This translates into CASSPTGEETQYF.

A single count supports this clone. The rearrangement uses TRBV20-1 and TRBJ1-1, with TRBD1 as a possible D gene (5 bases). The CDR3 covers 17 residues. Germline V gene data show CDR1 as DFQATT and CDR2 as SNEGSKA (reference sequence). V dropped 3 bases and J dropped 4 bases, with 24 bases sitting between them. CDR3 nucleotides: TGCAGTGCTAGTGAGGGCAGGGTATTTGCTGGGTTCACTGAAGCTTTCTTT. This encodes CSASEGRVFAGFTEAFF.